These T cell receptor beta chains were read from a single sample in a study of sequential checkpoint blockade in melanoma. Profiling relied on immunoSEQ multiplex PCR, and the TCRdb table lists in-frame clones only, not all of them. The sample consists of more than 10,000 clones, roughly four fifths of them appearing once. Source: CD8+ T cells sorted from blood (inferred from file names), taken from a patient given nivolumab and ipilimumab in sequence. The receptor set was obtained from a human donor with melanoma. CDR3s include the opening cysteine and the closing phenylalanine or tryptophan. A D gene is named only where the DNA matches it firmly. Size is omitted from some rows. Given values are once, few, many or a class for expanded clones.

V	J	D	size	length	DNA	CDR3
TRBV7-9	TRBJ2-7	-	-	15	TGTGCCAGCAGCTTACCCGACAGCATATCCTACGAGCAGTACTTC	CASSLPDSISYEQYF
TRBV28	TRBJ2-7	-	-	12	TGTGCCAGCAGTTTATGGGCCAACGAGCAGTACTTC	CASSLWANEQYF
TRBV7-3	TRBJ2-7	TRBD1	-	15	TGTGCCAGCAGCTTTCATTCAGGGGGAGCCTACGAGCAGTACTTC	CASSFHSGGAYEQYF
TRBV5-1	TRBJ2-7	TRBD1	-	13	TGCGCCAGCAAGGACAGGGCGGAAAACGAGCAGTACTTC	CASKDRAENEQYF
TRBV16	TRBJ2-7	TRBD1	-	14	TGTGCCAGCAGTCCTCCGGGACAGTCCTACGAGCAGTACTTC	CASSPPGQSYEQYF
TRBV7-9	TRBJ2-4	-	-	14	TGTGCCAGCAGCTCTATTGCCGAGAAAGACATTCAGTACTTC	CASSSIAEKDIQYF
TRBV7-9	TRBJ2-1	-	-	13	TGTGCCAGCAGCCGTCCGGGTTACAATGAGCAGTTCTTC	CASSRPGYNEQFF
TRBV6-5	TRBJ2-1	-	-	14	TGTGCCAGCAAGCCGGAGAGCTCCTACAATGAGCAGTTCTTC	CASKPESSYNEQFF
TRBV4-1	TRBJ1-5	-	once	15	TGCGCCAGCAGCCAAGAGGGGAGGTGGGGCGCGCCCCAGCATTTT	CASSQEGRWGAPQHF
TRBV5-4	TRBJ1-2	-	-	11	TGTGCCAGCAGCACCGCGTATGGCTACACCTTC	CASSTAYGYTF
TRBV29-1	TRBJ2-7	-	-	14	TGCAGCGTCCTAACTACAGGGAGCTCCTACGAGCAGTACTTC	CSVLTTGSSYEQYF
TRBV27	TRBJ1-5	TRBD1	-	17	TGTGCCAGCAGGCAGACAGGGGCCCCATATAGCAATCAGCCCCAGCATTTT	CASRQTGAPYSNQPQHF
TRBV9	TRBJ2-2	TRBD2	-	14	TGTGCCAGCAGGCCCGGGGGGGGCACCGGGGAGCTGTTTTTT	CASRPGGGTGELFF
TRBV5-6	TRBJ2-1	TRBD1	-	17	TGTGCCAGCAGCTCAAGGGACAGGGTGACCTCCTACAATGAGCAGTTCTTC	CASSSRDRVTSYNEQFF
TRBV9	TRBJ1-1	TRBD1	-	16	TGTGCCAGCAGCGTAGGGACAGGGGGGGCGGGCACTGAAGCTTTCTTT	CASSVGTGGAGTEAFF
TRBV6-5	TRBJ2-6	-	-	15	TGTGCCAGCAGTTACTCGGGGTTCATGGCGGGGGTCCTGACTTTC	CASSYSGFMAGVLTF
TRBV6-5	TRBJ1-4	TRBD1	once	15	TGTGCCAGCAGTCCGGACAGGGTTGGCGTTGAAAAACTGTTTTTT	CASSPDRVGVEKLFF
TRBV27	TRBJ1-5	-	-	15	TGTGCCAGCAGTTTGCGGGGAGTTCTGGGTCAGCCCCAGCATTTT	CASSLRGVLGQPQHF
TRBV5-6	TRBJ1-2	TRBD1	-	16	TGTGCCAGCAGCATCCCGGGACAGCGTCTAAACTATGGCTACACCTTC	CASSIPGQRLNYGYTF
TRBV11-2	TRBJ2-3	-	-	17	TGTGCCAGCAGCCGCTGGGCAGGGGACCTTCGGACAGATACGCAGTATTTT	CASSRWAGDLRTDTQYF
TRBV15	TRBJ2-1	-	-	13	TGTGCCACCAGCGGGGGCCTTGACAATGAGCAGTTCTTC	CATSGGLDNEQFF
TRBV16	TRBJ1-4	-	-	14	TGTGCCAGCCGAGACAGACCAACTAATGAAAAACTGTTTTTT	CASRDRPTNEKLFF
TRBV11-1	TRBJ2-3	TRBD1	-	18	TGTGCCAGCAGCTTAGATTGGACAGGGGGCGCGAGCACAGATACGCAGTATTTT	CASSLDWTGGASTDTQYF
TRBV27	TRBJ2-5	TRBD1	-	16	TGTGCCAGCAGTTTAGGGACAGGGGGCGTTTTGGAGACCCAGTACTTC	CASSLGTGGVLETQYF
TRBV7-3	TRBJ2-1	TRBD2	-	12	TGTGCCAGCAGCTTAAACGGGAGGCACCAGTTCTTC	CASSLNGRHQFF
TRBV5-1	TRBJ2-6	-	-	15	TGCGCCAGCAGCCTAGAGCGCTCTGGGGCCAACGTCCTGACTTTC	CASSLERSGANVLTF
TRBV6-1	TRBJ1-1	TRBD1	-	16	TGTGCCAGCAGTGAACCGGGACAGGGGGCTTGGTCTGAAGCTTTCTTT	CASSEPGQGAWSEAFF
TRBV7-6	TRBJ1-2	TRBD1	-	15	TGTGCCAGCAGCCTCGGGACAGTTTCTAACTATGGCTACACCTTC	CASSLGTVSNYGYTF
TRBV27	TRBJ2-3	TRBD2	-	15	TGTGCCAGCAGTTTTGGCGGGAGGAGCACAGATACGCAGTATTTT	CASSFGGRSTDTQYF
TRBV27	TRBJ2-7	-	-	14	TGTGCCAGCAGTACGGTGGGGAGCCAGTGGGAGCAGTACTTC	CASSTVGSQWEQYF
TRBV7-9	TRBJ2-7	TRBD1	-	13	TGTGCCAGCAGCTCAACAGGGGAGCGGGAGCAGTACTTC	CASSSTGEREQYF
TRBV28	TRBJ2-5	-	-	19	TGTGCCAGCAGCCTTGCCCGCCCTGAGCTAGCAACTCGTTTAGAGACCCAGTACTTC	CASSLARPELATRLETQYF
TRBV4-1	TRBJ1-5	-	medium-sized	16	TGCGCCAGCAGCCCCCGAATGGGGCAGGTCAATCAGCCCCAGCATTTT	CASSPRMGQVNQPQHF
TRBV7-2	TRBJ1-3	-	-	16	TGTGCCAGCAGCTTAAATTGGCCAAGCTCTGGAAACACCATATATTTT	CASSLNWPSSGNTIYF
TRBV7-9	TRBJ2-3	TRBD1	-	16	TGTGCCAGCAGACCTCGACAGGGGCCTAGCACAGATACGCAGTATTTT	CASRPRQGPSTDTQYF
TRBV6-4	TRBJ2-3	-	-	12	TGTGCCAGCAGTGACGGGGGGGATACGCAGTATTTT	CASSDGGDTQYF
TRBV7-9	TRBJ2-5	-	-	15	TGTGCCAGCAGCTTAGTGCAGGGATCGGGAGAGACCCAGTACTTC	CASSLVQGSGETQYF
TRBV13	TRBJ2-5	-	-	12	TGTGCCAGCAGCTTAGTGGCAGAGACCCAGTACTTC	CASSLVAETQYF
TRBV7-9	TRBJ2-1	TRBD2	-	16	TGTGCCAGCAGCTCCCTTTCTAGCGGAGAGGGCGATGAGCAGTTCTTC	CASSSLSSGEGDEQFF
TRBV18	TRBJ1-3	-	-	13	TGTGCCAGCTCACCCTTGACAGGCCCCGCCATATATTTT	CASSPLTGPAIYF
TRBV29-1	TRBJ2-7	-	-	13	TGCAGCGTTGGCGACTTCTATACTTACGAGCAGTACTTC	CSVGDFYTYEQYF
TRBV29-1	TRBJ2-7	TRBD1	-	15	TGCAGCGTTGAAGATGGACAGGACAGCTCCTACGAGCAGTACTTC	CSVEDGQDSSYEQYF
TRBV27	TRBJ2-1	TRBD2	-	15	TGTGCCAGCAGCCAAGGACTAGCGGGGAACAATGAGCAGTTCTTC	CASSQGLAGNNEQFF
TRBV4-3	TRBJ2-7	TRBD1	-	16	TGCGCCAGCAGCCAGGCGCCGGGACAGGGGTCCTACGAGCAGTACTTC	CASSQAPGQGSYEQYF
TRBV27	TRBJ2-3	TRBD1	once	15	TGTGCCAGCAGCATCCGGGACAGGGGCACAGATACGCAGTATTTT	CASSIRDRGTDTQYF
TRBV9	TRBJ2-3	-	-	16	TGTGCCAGCAGCGACAGCCTAGAGGAGGTCACAGATACGCAGTATTTT	CASSDSLEEVTDTQYF